This T cell receptor (beta chain) was retrieved from a study of beta chain features in type 1 diabetes. Overall study findings and caveats: All four CD4+ subsets of Type 1 diabetes patients contained TCRB CDR3s that were moderately but significantly shorter.

Of note for this clone: Its antigen is unknown.

V was clipped by 6 bases and J by 4 bases; unmatched bases: 4. The CDR3 has 13 amino acids. Germline V gives CDR1 LGHNT, CDR2 FRNRAP. TCRB transcripts that were expressed got sequenced, as all of the isolated RNA had been reverse transcribed. Sequencing was performed with immunoSEQ multiplex PCR; in TCRdb, only in-frame clones are kept and a portion is missing. The table includes about 180,000 clones, about 13% detected once. Over 95% purity was reached by all sorted populations. The genes are TRBV12-5 and TRBJ2-3; TRBD2 agrees at 7 bases. This TCR derives from a woman aged 18-30 years in good health. Sequenced: central memory CD4+ T cells from blood. CDR3 amino acids: CASGPGGADTQYF. CDR3 sequence (DNA): TGTGCTAGTGGGCCGGGAGGAGCAGATACGCAGTATTTT.